A single sample gave rise to the 32 T cell receptor beta chains below, sequenced in a study of T-cell reconstitution after alpha-beta-depleted transplantation in children. Findings of the study overall: When one year had passed after transplant, most T-cell counts and diversity came from newly produced T cells.

The antigens for these receptors are not known. This sample's TCRbeta library carried unique molecular identifier barcodes. TCRdb reprocessed the PCR reads with MiXCR, giving one entry per CDR3 protein. The repertoire holds about 300,000 distinct CDR3 sequences, with almost 8% as singletons. Source: peripheral blood, taken 360 days after TCRalphabeta/CD19-depleted stem cell transplant. Source of these receptors: a female patient between 2 and 15 years old who had a stem cell transplant for Fanconi anemia, so the T cells may come from the graft donor.

This clonotype has at least ten counts. The J gene is TRBJ2-1, the V gene TRBV5-1; 10 bases are a match to TRBD2. The CDR3 sequence is 14 residues long. From germline, CDR1 is SGHRS and CDR2 YFSETQ. Trimming removed 8 bases from V and 6 bases from J; junction bases left unmatched: 8. The CDR3 DNA follows: TGCGCCAGTAACAGACTAGCGGGTATCAATGAGCAGTTCTTC. Protein sequence: CASNRLAGINEQFF.

This clonotype was seen ten or more times. V is TRBV7-9 and J is TRBJ2-5, with TRBD2 matching 8 bases. Trimming took 3 bases from V and 3 from J; bases not matched to a gene: 9. The CDR3 has 16 residues. Germline V CDR1 and CDR2: SEHNR, FQNEAQ (reference sequence). Here the CDR3 DNA reads TGTGCCAGCAGCTTCATAGCGGGAAGAGGCGAAGAGACCCAGTACTTC. Protein product: CASSFIAGRGEETQYF.

The rearrangement links TRBV7-2 to TRBJ2-5; D may correspond to TRBD1 or TRBD2 (5 bases each). In germline, CDR1 is SGHTA, CDR2 FQGNSA. The CDR3 consists of 16 residues. The V end lost 1 base, the J end lost 5 bases, and 17 bases lay between the germline ends. The CDR3 protein is CASSLGSDHWGETQYF. In DNA form, the CDR3 reads TGTGCCAGCAGCTTAGGCTCCGATCATTGGGGGGAGACCCAGTACTTC.

This clonotype was counted at least ten times. This chain connects TRBV27 to TRBJ2-7; D possibly matches TRBD1 or TRBD2 (6 bases each). Trimming removed 7 bases from V and 2 bases from J, with 21 bases in between. The CDR3 has 16 residues. Germline V lookup: CDR1 MNHEY, CDR2 SMNVEV (reference sequence). CDR3 bases: TGTGCCAGCAACCCGGGGGCCGGGCAGGGGCCCTACGAGCAGTACTTC. Amino acid sequence: CASNPGAGQGPYEQYF.

The sample holds a few counts of this clonotype. This chain links TRBV3-1 with TRBJ2-2; D not resolved. V was clipped by 3 bases and J by 6 bases, with 8 bases between them. Germline loops: CDR1 LGHDT, CDR2 YNNKEL (reference sequence). The CDR3 covers 13 residues. CDR3 nucleotide sequence: TGTGCCAGCAGCCAGAAGGGTCCCGGGGAGCTGTTTTTT. Protein product: CASSQKGPGELFF.

This clonotype was recorded at least ten times. The genes are TRBV7-9 and TRBJ1-1; D is uncertain. Germline values: CDR1 SEHNR, CDR2 FQNEAQ (reference sequence). With 3 bases removed from V and 2 bases from J, the gap between germline ends came to 4 bases. The CDR3 is 12 residues long. CDR3 in DNA: TGTGCCAGCAGCTTCGAAAACACTGAAGCTTTCTTT. Translation gives CASSFENTEAFF.

This clonotype was seen many times. The chain employs TRBV5-1 and TRBJ1-1, with TRBD1 identical over 11 bases. The germline V gene has CDR1 SGHRS and CDR2 YFSETQ. The J segment lost 10 bases and the V segment lost 4 bases, leaving 12 bases of the junction unmatched. This CDR3 region has 15 residues. In DNA form, the CDR3 reads TGCGCCAGCAGCCCCGGATGGGGGACAGGGGGAAGAGCTTTCTTT. Encoded protein: CASSPGWGTGGRAFF.

This clonotype has a handful of counts. The rearrangement joins TRBV7-2 to TRBJ2-5, with 7 bases matching TRBD2. The germline V gene has CDR1 SGHTA and CDR2 FQGNSA. J was trimmed by 4 bases and V by 2 bases; bases with no gene match: 13. This CDR3 region has 17 residues. The DNA for the CDR3 is TGTGCCAGCAGCTTATGGCCCCCCGGGGGGACTTCAGAGACCCAGTACTTC. Protein sequence: CASSLWPPGGTSETQYF.

This clonotype was counted many times. This rearrangement joins TRBV7-2 to TRBJ1-2; D is undetermined. From germline, CDR1 is SGHTA and CDR2 FQGNSA. This CDR3 is built from 14 residues. Trimming shortened V by 5 bases and J by 2 bases, and 12 bases separated the two germline ends. For the CDR3, the DNA is TGTGCCAGCAGCATTCAAAGATTCAACTATGGCTACACCTTC. Translation: CASSIQRFNYGYTF.

This clonotype turned up a few times. The chain recombines TRBV5-1 with TRBJ1-3; no definite D call. Germline V gene sequence: CDR1 SGHRS, CDR2 YFSETQ. V gave up 0 bases and J gave up 8 bases, with 9 bases separating them. CDR3 length: 13 residues. CDR3 residues: CASSLGHADTIYF. The DNA for the CDR3 is TGCGCCAGCAGCTTGGGACATGCGGACACCATATATTTT.

In this sample, this clonotype turned up a few times. J is TRBJ2-7 and V is TRBV20-1; 8 bases map to TRBD2. CDR1 is DFQATT and CDR2 is SNEGSKA in the germline V gene (reference sequence). The CDR3 is 15 amino acids. The junction had 11 bases not matched to a gene; V was cut back by 5 bases and J by 2 bases. The CDR3 is CSAPDPSGRPYEQYF. The CDR3 coding sequence is TGCAGTGCTCCTGACCCGAGCGGGAGACCCTACGAGCAGTACTTC.

The chain recombines TRBV15 with TRBJ2-7, with D perhaps matching TRBD1 or TRBD2 (5 bases each). The CDR3 spans 13 residues. Germline V lookup: CDR1 LNHNV, CDR2 YYDKDF (reference sequence). The V end lost 0 bases, the J end lost 9 bases, and 12 bases lay between the germline ends. The DNA for the CDR3 is TGTGCCACCAGCAGAGATCATAAGAGGGGGCAGTACTTC. Translated: CATSRDHKRGQYF.

The genes are TRBV12-5 and TRBJ2-3, with D perhaps TRBD2 (5 bases). V lost 1 base and J 4 bases, leaving 15 bases between the germline ends. This CDR3 is 16 amino acids long. Germline V gene sequence: CDR1 LGHNT, CDR2 FRNRAP. The CDR3 region is CASGLEPRGSPDTQYF. As DNA, the CDR3 is TGTGCTAGTGGTTTGGAGCCTAGAGGGTCCCCAGATACGCAGTATTTT.

The chain combines TRBV5-1 with TRBJ2-7; TRBD2 matches at 10 bases. The J segment lost 5 bases and the V segment lost 0 bases, leaving 14 bases of the junction unmatched. The CDR3 runs to 18 residues. CDR1 SGHRS and CDR2 YFSETQ come from the germline V gene. The CDR3 loop is CASSLERGSGGIRNEQYF. CDR3 sequence (DNA): TGCGCCAGCAGCTTGGAAAGGGGTAGCGGGGGGATAAGAAACGAGCAGTACTTC.

This clonotype was detected ten times or more. V is TRBV28 and J is TRBJ2-7, with D possibly matching TRBD2 (7 bases). Germline assignment: CDR1 MDHEN and CDR2 SYDVKM. The CDR3 spans 12 residues. Trimming took 0 bases from V and 11 from J, leaving 11 bases between them. The CDR3 nucleotides are TGTGCCAGCAGTTTATGGGGGGGGCGTGAGTACTTC. Its protein is CASSLWGGREYF. The variable domain in full, with the rest retrieved from reference TRBV28 and TRBJ2-7, is DVKVTQSSRYLVKRTGEKVFLECVQDMDHENMFWYRQDPGLGLRLIYFSYDVKMKEKGDIPEGYSVSREKKERFSLILESASTNQTSMYLCASSLWGGREYFGPGTRLTVT.

This clonotype has at least ten counts. The rearrangement joins TRBV7-9 to TRBJ2-7, with 11 bases that match TRBD2. The V segment lost 6 bases and the J segment 0 bases; nucleotides outside the gene matches: 4. Germline CDR1 and CDR2: SEHNR and FQNEAQ (reference sequence). The length of the CDR3 is 15 residues. CDR3 sequence reads: CASRETSGGSYEQYF. The DNA of the CDR3 is TGTGCCAGCAGAGAAACTAGCGGGGGCTCCTACGAGCAGTACTTC.

This clonotype was observed many times. This rearrangement joins TRBV20-1 to TRBJ2-2; 7 bases are a match to TRBD1. The length of the CDR3 is 16 residues. Germline CDR1 is DFQATT and CDR2 is SNEGSKA (reference sequence). Trimming at V came to 6 bases and at J to 0 bases, leaving 10 bases not matched to a gene. This CDR3 reads CSARRQGTPNTGELFF. CDR3 in DNA: TGCAGTGCCCGCCGACAGGGAACCCCGAACACCGGGGAGCTGTTTTTT.

This clonotype has more than one count but fewer than ten. The chain uses TRBV7-9 and TRBJ1-1; D is unclear. Trimming took off 1 base at V and 8 bases at J, with 17 bases between the two ends. The CDR3 consists of 15 residues. The V gene's germline CDR1 is SEHNR and CDR2 FQNEAQ (reference sequence). CDR3 DNA: TGTGCCAGCAGCTTAGATATCGTGGGTGTAAGAGAAGCTTTCTTT. Translating gives CASSLDIVGVREAFF.

This clonotype was seen ten or more times. This rearrangement joins TRBV6-1 to TRBJ2-1; the D gene is possibly TRBD1 (5 bases). CDR1 and CDR2 (germline): MNHNS, SASEGT. The CDR3 has 15 amino acids. Trimming pared 7 bases from V and 4 bases from J, leaving 17 bases between. The CDR3 here is CASTRAGLTYNEQFF. CDR3 in DNA: TGTGCCAGCACTCGGGCAGGGTTGACATACAATGAGCAGTTCTTC.

This clonotype was observed a handful of times. The gene calls are TRBV6-2 or TRBV6-3 and TRBJ1-5; no reliable D call. CDR1 and CDR2 from the germline V gene are MNHEY and SVGEGT. This CDR3 spans 16 amino acids. V shed 4 bases and J shed 1 base, with 14 bases lying between them. The CDR3 sequence: CASSSQGWGSNQPQHF. The DNA of the CDR3 is TGTGCCAGCAGTTCCCAAGGTTGGGGAAGCAATCAGCCCCAGCATTTT.

This clonotype was seen a few times. The rearrangement uses TRBV29-1 and TRBJ1-2; D gene unclear. The CDR3 is made up of 15 amino acids. With 4 bases removed from V and 0 bases from J, the gap between germline ends came to 15 bases. Germline V CDR1 and CDR2: SQVTM, ANQGSEA. The CDR3 loop is CSVVGQSTPNYGYTF. The CDR3 DNA follows: TGCAGCGTTGTGGGTCAGTCTACGCCTAACTATGGCTACACCTTC.

This clonotype occurred many times. This chain uses TRBV5-6 with TRBJ2-1; 8 bases fit TRBD1. The germline CDR1 and CDR2 sequences are SGHDT and YYEEEE. CDR3 size: 16 residues. Trimming took 2 bases from V and 8 from J; bases not matched to a gene: 12. The CDR3 loop is CASSFPQGANGDEQFF. The CDR3 coding sequence is TGTGCCAGCAGCTTCCCCCAGGGGGCTAATGGGGATGAGCAGTTCTTC.

The sample holds many counts of this clonotype. V is TRBV7-9 and J is TRBJ2-5; possibly TRBD1 or TRBD2 for D (5 bases each). The ends were cut back, 7 bases at V and 5 bases at J, with 11 bases in the middle. The germline CDR1 and CDR2 sequences are SEHNR and FQNEAQ (reference sequence). CDR3 length: 12 amino acids. The CDR3 reads CASTWDRETQYF. The CDR3 nucleotides read TGTGCCAGCACCTGGGACCGGGAGACCCAGTACTTC.

This clonotype was found many times. This chain uses TRBV29-1 with TRBJ2-1, with D unresolved. The CDR3 is 10 amino acids. Germline V gene sequence: CDR1 SQVTM, CDR2 ANQGSEA. V was shortened by 5 bases and J by 5 bases, with 4 bases between the two germline ends. The DNA of the CDR3 is TGCAGCGTTTCTAACAATGAGCAGTTCTTC. Translation gives CSVSNNEQFF.

Here the CDR3 reads CASSQEDFAGNQPQHF. The DNA of the CDR3 is TGCGCCAGCAGCCAAGAGGATTTCGCAGGGAATCAGCCCCAGCATTTT. The V gene is TRBV4-1, the J gene TRBJ1-5; D may be TRBD1 (5 bases). Trimming stripped 0 bases from V and 4 bases from J, with 13 bases between. The CDR3 contains 16 residues. The germline CDR1 and CDR2 sequences are MGHRA and YSYEKL.

This clonotype was counted only a few times. This sequence joins TRBV5-6 and TRBJ2-7, with 9 bases lining up with TRBD1. Germline V lookup: CDR1 SGHDT, CDR2 YYEEEE. The CDR3 spans 14 residues. Trimming cost V 4 bases and J 5 bases; bases outside gene matches: 7. This chain's CDR3 is CASSDNRGRDEQYF. The CDR3 DNA reads TGTGCCAGCAGCGATAACAGGGGGCGAGACGAGCAGTACTTC.

This sequence joins TRBV14 and TRBJ2-7, with TRBD2 matching over 15 bases. V lost 0 bases and J lost 3; bases outside the gene matches: 9. Germline V gives CDR1 SGHDN, CDR2 FVKESK. The CDR3 has 19 amino acids. The CDR3 here is CASSQELGLAGGPLYEQYF. CDR3 DNA sequence: TGTGCCAGCAGCCAAGAACTGGGACTAGCGGGGGGCCCACTCTACGAGCAGTACTTC.

J is TRBJ1-1 and V is TRBV28, with D possibly matching TRBD1 (5 bases). V lost 6 bases to trimming and J lost 1 base, with 18 bases between them. CDR1 and CDR2 from the germline V gene are MDHEN and SYDVKM. The CDR3 has 16 residues. This CDR3 reads CASRRGEGRWNTEAFF. CDR3 sequence (DNA): TGTGCCAGCAGGCGGGGGGAGGGCAGATGGAACACTGAAGCTTTCTTT.

This clonotype was observed at least ten times. The chain employs TRBV5-1 and TRBJ2-5; D possibly corresponds to TRBD1 (5 bases). This CDR3 comprises 14 residues. Between the trimmed V and J ends, which lost 5 bases and 4 bases, there was a span of 15 bases. CDR1 is SGHRS and CDR2 is YFSETQ in the germline V gene. This chain's CDR3 is CASRVGELGETQYF. CDR3 nucleotide sequence: TGCGCCAGCAGGGTAGGGGAATTGGGAGAGACCCAGTACTTC.

This clonotype was observed many times. Germline and junction disagree at one end, which may indicate a read error. The V and J genes are TRBV20-1 and TRBJ1-5; 8 bases line up with TRBD1. The V gene's germline CDR1 is DFQATT and CDR2 SNEGSKA (reference sequence). This CDR3 has 13 residues. CDR3 DNA: TGCAGTACTAGCCAGGGGGCAAGTCAGCCCCAGCATTTT. It encodes CSTSQGASQPQHF.

The rearrangement links TRBV7-8 to TRBJ2-1; possibly TRBD2 for D (6 bases). Trimming pared 4 bases from V and 4 bases from J, leaving 17 bases between. Germline assignment: CDR1 SGHVS and CDR2 FQNEAQ. This CDR3 spans 16 amino acids. The chain's CDR3 is CASSSHFGGKYNEQFF. The CDR3 region has the DNA TGTGCCAGCAGCTCTCACTTTGGGGGGAAATACAATGAGCAGTTCTTC.

There are a few counts of this clonotype. The chain couples TRBV18 to TRBJ2-7; 8 nucleotides agree with TRBD1. V trimming: 6 bases; J trimming: 3 bases; junction bases outside the gene matches: 1. This CDR3 has 12 residues. Germline V CDR1 and CDR2: KGHSH, LQKENI. This CDR3 reads CASSTGGYEQYV. CDR3 in DNA: TGTGCCAGCTCCACAGGGGGCTACGAGCAGTACGTC.